The entry below gives a single TCR beta chain sequence along with its context. Its target antigen remains unknown. No quality values exist for individual bases; no much larger clone is one base distant. The entry originates in a study of spatial heterogeneity in lung cancer (dated by TCRdb to about 2019). Notes on the research overall: Beta-chain transcripts were consistently detected in greater numbers than alpha-chain transcripts, which likely reflected higher beta-chain transcript abundance. Nonsynonymous mutation counts, determined by whole-exome sequencing of tumor tissue, were related to TCR repertoire features. Both alpha and beta chains were TCR-sequenced in samples taken at surgery, namely 220 tumor regions, around 61 matched nontumor lung samples and 50 to 60 PBMC samples. TCR alpha and beta repertoires were quantitatively compared across multiple tumor regions, matched nontumor lung and blood in non-small cell lung cancer. In the raw uncorrected reads, each unique combination of TCR and UMI appeared on average more than ten times. Findings and caveats that apply to the study as a whole: Ubiquitous expanded tumor TCRs were detected in blood more often at tumor resection than at routine follow-up. Confirming at a functional level the hypothesis that regional TCRs recognize regional mutations was considered to require additional single-cell paired TCR alpha and beta sequencing.

The CDR3 sequence holds 13 residues, the cysteine and phenylalanine included. Just the 39-base CDR3 DNA is kept, in frame starting at base 1. Looking up the germline V gene yields CDR1 MNHEY and CDR2 SVGEGT. Trimming costs V 2 bases and J 5 bases, and their ends lie 10 bases apart. The time point label here, explained by the study, means: sample taken at primary tumor resection. Samples were obtained from around 72 patients with early-stage, untreated non-small cell lung cancer from the lung TRACERx cohort. Without any cell sorting, TCR sequencing was performed on whole RNA extracted either from tumor and nontumor lung tissue or from cryopreserved PBMC samples. Patients were selected for TCR sequencing only if sufficient RNA was available from at least two tumor regions. The library was produced with 5' RACE. Sequenced on a NextSeq 500. To allow correction of PCR and sequencing errors, the TCR library protocol tagged every TCR cDNA molecule with a unique molecular identifier. The original pipeline was this. TCR identification, UMI-based error correction and CDR3 extraction were all carried out with Decombinator tools. TCRs above a frequency of 2 per 1,000, corresponding to the top 1% of the tumor frequency distribution, were defined as expanded. Rényi diversity was computed with the R vegan package after subsampling each repertoire 100 times to 5,000 TCRs. CDR3 similarity networks were constructed using string-kernel similarity of amino acid triplets, with links drawn between CDR3s whose pairwise similarity was above 0.82. TCRdb took the public reads, trimmed them with fastp at Q25, ran MiXCR for clone calling and kept in-frame beta chains. All rows with the same CDR3 protein become a single entry with the most common DNA and genes. For this entry, the V and J calls and clone size follow TCRdb and not the study's own pipeline. Present in this sample are approximately 40,000 distinct CDR3 sequences, 6.5% to 7% of which were seen just once. The leading ten clones occupy roughly two fifths of the sample.

The source of this sequence is a female donor with early-stage non-small cell lung cancer. The rearrangement combines TRBV6-2 or TRBV6-3 with TRBJ2-7, with no confident D gene call. The sample in question was PBMCs, obtained at surgery. DNA sequence: TGTGCCAGCAGTTACAGGTCCGAGAACGAGCAGTACTTC. It translates to CASSYRSENEQYF.